The TCR beta chain under discussion was sequenced for a study of blood T cell repertoires in COVID-19. Background on the study: From T cells, B-cell-depleted T cells, or PBMCs came the material, which was cDNA or gDNA.

Original analysis: For nucleated cells, counts were estimated from reference gene primer amplification. The table came from immunoSEQ multiplex PCR; TCRdb's copy has only in-frame clones and leaves some out. V and J calls and clone size are those listed in that table; D and trimming were worked out from the DNA. The sample includes 250,000 or so clones, approximately 86% of them seen just once. Trimming cost V 3 bases and J 4 bases, with 18 bases left between them. This CDR3 is 16 amino acids long. Germline CDR1 and CDR2: KGHSH and LQKENI. V gene TRBV18 combines with J gene TRBJ1-2; D remains ambiguous. This clonotype was obtained from a man between 40 and 49 years old with active or convalescent COVID-19. Material for sequencing was peripheral blood. CDR3 residues: CASSPRIDGGPYGYTF. CDR3 DNA: TGTGCCAGCTCACCGCGCATCGATGGCGGCCCCTATGGCTACACCTTC.